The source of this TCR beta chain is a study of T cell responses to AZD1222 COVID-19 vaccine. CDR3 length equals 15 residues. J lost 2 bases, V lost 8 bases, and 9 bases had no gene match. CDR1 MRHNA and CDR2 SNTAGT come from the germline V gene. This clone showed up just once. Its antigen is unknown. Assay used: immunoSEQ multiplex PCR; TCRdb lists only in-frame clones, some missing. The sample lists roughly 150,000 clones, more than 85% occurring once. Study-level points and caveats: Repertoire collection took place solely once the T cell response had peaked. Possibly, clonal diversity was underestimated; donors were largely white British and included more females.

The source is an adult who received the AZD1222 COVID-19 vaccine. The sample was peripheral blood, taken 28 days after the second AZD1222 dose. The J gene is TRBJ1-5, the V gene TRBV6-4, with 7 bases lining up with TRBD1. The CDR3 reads CASLTGSKGNQPQHF. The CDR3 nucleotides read TGTGCCAGCCTGACAGGGTCTAAGGGCAATCAGCCCCAGCATTTT.